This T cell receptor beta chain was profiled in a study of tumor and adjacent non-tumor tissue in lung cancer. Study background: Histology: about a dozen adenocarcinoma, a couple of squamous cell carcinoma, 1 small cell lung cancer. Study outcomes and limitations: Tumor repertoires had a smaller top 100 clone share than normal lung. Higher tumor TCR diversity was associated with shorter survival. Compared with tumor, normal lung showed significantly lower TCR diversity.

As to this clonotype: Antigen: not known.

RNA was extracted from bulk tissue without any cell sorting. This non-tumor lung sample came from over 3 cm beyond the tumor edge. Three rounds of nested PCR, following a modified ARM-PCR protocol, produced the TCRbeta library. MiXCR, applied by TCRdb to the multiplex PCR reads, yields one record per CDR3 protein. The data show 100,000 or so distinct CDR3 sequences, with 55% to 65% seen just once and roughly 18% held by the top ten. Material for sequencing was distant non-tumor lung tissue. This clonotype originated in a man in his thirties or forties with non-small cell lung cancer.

The CDR3, as DNA: TGTGCCAGCAGCTTGGAAGTAAGGACCCCGGAGGAGACCCAGTACTTC. It codes for CASSLEVRTPEETQYF. The chain joins TRBV11-2 to TRBJ2-5, with D unresolved. V was pared by 3 bases and J by 5 bases, with 19 bases between. The V gene's germline CDR1 is SGHAT and CDR2 FQNNGV. The length of the CDR3 is 16 residues. The whole variable domain, filled in from reference TRBV11-2 and TRBJ2-5, reads EAGVAQSPRYKIIEKRQSVAFWCNPISGHATLYWYQQILGQGPKLLIQFQNNGVVDDSQLPKDRFSAERLKGVDSTLKIQPAKLEDSAVYLCASSLEVRTPEETQYFGPGTRLLVL.